Below are 9 T cell receptor beta chains sequenced from a single sample in a study of T cell responses to AZD1222 COVID-19 vaccine (dated by TCRdb to 2020 to 2022). Interpreted using the paper, the time point label stands for: baseline before first vaccination. The library was generated by the immunoSEQ multiplex PCR assay. This immuneACCESS table, as held by TCRdb, lists in-frame sequences with V and J called but not all clones. Of the missing ones, under half trace to an unresolved V gene in checked studies; the others have no known cause. This sample comprises 110,000 or so clones, about 89% of them detected only once. The ten biggest clones cover approximately 7.6% of the sample. The sequences come from peripheral blood, collected on day 0 of AZD1222 vaccination. Receptors originate from an adult in good health.

DNA for the CDR3: TGCGCCAGCAGCCTACCGGGCGGGACTGAGGGCGATGAGCAGTTCTTC. It codes for CASSLPGGTEGDEQFF. The chain has TRBV4-3 and TRBJ2-1, with TRBD2 as a possible D gene (6 bases). The CDR3 spans 16 residues. Trimming pared 4 bases from V and 8 bases from J, leaving 21 bases between. The germline gives CDR1 LGHNA, CDR2 YSLEER.

This clone was observed a handful of times. V usage is TRBV9 and J usage is TRBJ2-1; weak D call: TRBD2 (5 bases). Germline assignment: CDR1 SGDLS and CDR2 YYNGEE. This CDR3 contains 14 residues. Trimming left V 7 bases short and J 3 bases short, with 14 bases between. The CDR3 nucleotides read TGTGCCAGCTCCTCTAGCCTCCTCTACAATGAGCAGTTCTTC. Its protein product is CASSSSLLYNEQFF.

The chain couples TRBV27 to TRBJ2-5; D not resolved. The CDR3 covers 15 residues. Trimming cost V 0 bases and J 4 bases, with 12 bases left between them. CDR1 is MNHEY and CDR2 is SMNVEV in the germline V gene (reference sequence). The CDR3 sequence: CASSLSLSRAETQYF. CDR3 DNA: TGTGCCAGCAGTTTATCGTTGTCTAGGGCAGAGACCCAGTACTTC.

This chain connects TRBV7-2 to TRBJ2-5, with TRBD1 identical over 11 bases. Germline V gives CDR1 SGHTA, CDR2 FQGNSA. The CDR3 runs 16 residues. The V gene end was trimmed by 4 bases and the J gene end by 6 bases; junction bases not matched to a gene: 10. The CDR3 region has the DNA TGTGCCAGCAGCTCGGCCCGGACAGGGGGCGCGAAGACCCAGTACTTC. This encodes CASSSARTGGAKTQYF.

V usage is TRBV28 and J usage is TRBJ2-2, with D unclear. Germline CDR1 is MDHEN and CDR2 is SYDVKM. The CDR3 loop spans 13 amino acids. Trimming shortened V by 9 bases and J by 5 bases, and 13 bases separated the two germline ends. CDR3 coding DNA: TGTGCCAGTATAGACCCGAGTACCGGGGAGCTGTTTTTT. This sequence encodes CASIDPSTGELFF.

This clone was recorded once. This chain uses TRBV30 with TRBJ1-1; D ambiguous. Germline-derived CDR1 and CDR2 are GTSNPN and SVGIG (reference sequence). The CDR3 sequence is 12 residues long. Trimming removed 4 bases from V and 11 bases from J, with 17 bases in between. The CDR3 DNA sequence: TGTGCCTGGACCGTGGGTGCCGGGCGGGCTTTCTTT. It is translated as CAWTVGAGRAFF.

V and J are TRBV5-1 and TRBJ1-2; D is unresolved. This CDR3 region has 12 residues. Deletions cut 0 bases from V and 7 bases from J, with 7 bases between. Germline V gene data show CDR1 as SGHRS and CDR2 as YFSETQ. CDR3 bases: TGCGCCAGCAGCTTGGATGAGGGTGGCTACACCTTC. This gives the protein CASSLDEGGYTF.

As to this clone: Germline and junction disagree at one end, which may indicate a read error. This sequence joins TRBV6-6 and TRBJ2-7, with D unclear. From germline, CDR1 is MNHNY and CDR2 SVGAGI (reference sequence). The CDR3 loop spans 13 amino acids. DNA of the CDR3: TGTGCCAGCACTTACACCCCCCAAGGGGAGCAGTACTTC. Encoded protein: CASTYTPQGEQYF.

This clone was found a few times. The V and J genes are TRBV19 and TRBJ1-2; D is perhaps TRBD1 (6 bases). CDR3 length equals 15 residues. The ends were cut back, 0 bases at V and 2 bases at J, with 10 bases in the middle. In germline, CDR1 is LNHDA, CDR2 SQIVND (reference sequence). CDR3 amino acids: CASSIDRGQNYGYTF. CDR3 in DNA: TGTGCCAGTAGTATAGATCGGGGGCAGAACTATGGCTACACCTTC.